The T cell receptor (beta chain) under discussion was sequenced for a study of T cells in Graves' hyperthyroidism and ophthalmopathy. Study context: Staff took peripheral blood when the initial diagnosis was made, before any treatment began.

Uncontrolled infections, other autoimmune diseases, pregnancy or lactation led to exclusion of patients. In making diagnoses, clinical symptoms, serum thyroxine and TRAb, thyroid ultrasound and orbital computed tomography were all used. This clonotype was seen a few times. Its antigen is not known. The junction differs from germline at one of its ends, possibly a read error. General study results and limits: Blood shared most expanded thyroid clonotypes above 0.001.

CDR1 is LNHNV, CDR2 YYDKDF, per germline (reference sequence). This CDR3 comprises 14 residues. It was RNA transcripts that yielded the amplified TCR beta CDR3 regions. The study used the HTBI primer set for a first-round RT-PCR of the TCR CDR3. MiXCR, run by TCRdb on the multiplex PCR reads, gives a single entry per CDR3 protein. The sample lists roughly 520,000 distinct CDR3 sequences; roughly a quarter were seen once. This chain connects TRBV15 to TRBJ1-1; D gene unclear. The sequenced sample was blood. This clonotype was sampled from a woman aged 30 to 39 with Graves' ophthalmopathy. The CDR3: CATSGDFGDTEAFF. CDR3 coding DNA: TGTGCCACCAGCGGAGACTTCGGGGACACTGAAGCTTTCTTT.